This note documents a single TCR beta chain sequence. Its antigen is unknown. This specimen belongs to a study of beta chain features in type 1 diabetes. Background on the study: Patients and healthy donors were similar in age, gender and cell yields. Study-level results: Patients showed naive, central memory and Treg TCRB repertoires that appeared more similar than those of healthy donors.

The J segment lost 8 bases and the V segment lost 8 bases, leaving 8 bases of the junction unmatched. The CDR3 loop spans 12 amino acids. CDR1 and CDR2 from the germline V gene are MDHEN and SYDVKM. The whole isolated RNA underwent reverse transcription, so sequencing captured expressed TCRB transcripts. Assay used: immunoSEQ multiplex PCR; TCRdb lists only in-frame clones, some missing. The table includes 900,000 or so clones, roughly a sixth detected once. The sequenced sample consisted of naive CD4+ T cells from blood. The V and J genes are TRBV28 and TRBJ1-2; 7 nucleotides line up with TRBD1. This sequence was found in a young woman in good health. The DNA of the CDR3 is TGTGCCAGCCGGACAGGCCCGAGAGGCTACACCTTC. This translates into CASRTGPRGYTF.